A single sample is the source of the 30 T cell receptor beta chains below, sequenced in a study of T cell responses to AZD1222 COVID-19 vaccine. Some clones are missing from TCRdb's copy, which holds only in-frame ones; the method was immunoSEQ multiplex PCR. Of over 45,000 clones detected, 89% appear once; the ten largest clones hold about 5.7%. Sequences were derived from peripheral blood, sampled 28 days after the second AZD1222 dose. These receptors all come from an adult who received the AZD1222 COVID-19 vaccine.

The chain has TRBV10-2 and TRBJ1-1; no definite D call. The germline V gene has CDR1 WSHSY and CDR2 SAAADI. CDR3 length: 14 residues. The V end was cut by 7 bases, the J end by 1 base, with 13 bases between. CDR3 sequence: CASIVGWGNTEAFF. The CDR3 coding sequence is TGCGCCAGCATAGTAGGTTGGGGGAACACTGAAGCTTTCTTT.

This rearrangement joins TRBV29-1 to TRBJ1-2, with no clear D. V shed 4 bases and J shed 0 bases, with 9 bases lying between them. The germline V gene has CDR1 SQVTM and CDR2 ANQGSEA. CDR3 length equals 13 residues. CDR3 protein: CSVGIPANYGYTF. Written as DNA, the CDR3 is TGCAGCGTTGGGATACCAGCTAACTATGGCTACACCTTC.

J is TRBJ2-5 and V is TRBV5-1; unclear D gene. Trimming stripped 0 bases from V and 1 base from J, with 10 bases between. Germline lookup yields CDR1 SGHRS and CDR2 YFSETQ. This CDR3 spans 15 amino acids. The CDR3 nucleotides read TGCGCCAGCAGCTTGGGGTTGGCAGCCCAAGAGACCCAGTACTTC. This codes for CASSLGLAAQETQYF.

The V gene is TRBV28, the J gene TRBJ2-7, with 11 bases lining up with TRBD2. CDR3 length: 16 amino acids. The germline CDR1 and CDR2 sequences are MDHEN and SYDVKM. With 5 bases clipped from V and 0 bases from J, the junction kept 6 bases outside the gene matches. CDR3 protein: CASSGTSGGPSYEQYF. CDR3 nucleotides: TGTGCCAGCAGTGGGACTAGCGGTGGCCCCTCCTACGAGCAGTACTTC.

The CDR3 DNA is TGCGCCAGAAAGGAAGAGGATCAGCCCCAGCATTTT. Its protein product is CARKEEDQPQHF. V is TRBV10-1 and J is TRBJ1-5, with unresolved D. The V gene lost 9 bases and the J gene lost 5 bases, with 11 bases spanning the gap. Germline CDR1 is WNHNN and CDR2 is SYGVQD (reference sequence). The CDR3 has 12 residues.

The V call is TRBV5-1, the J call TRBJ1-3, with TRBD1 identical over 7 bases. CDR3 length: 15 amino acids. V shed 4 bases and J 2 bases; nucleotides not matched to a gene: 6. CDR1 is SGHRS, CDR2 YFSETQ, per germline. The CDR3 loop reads CASSQSTGAGNTIYF. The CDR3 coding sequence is TGCGCCAGCAGCCAAAGTACAGGGGCTGGAAACACCATATATTTT.

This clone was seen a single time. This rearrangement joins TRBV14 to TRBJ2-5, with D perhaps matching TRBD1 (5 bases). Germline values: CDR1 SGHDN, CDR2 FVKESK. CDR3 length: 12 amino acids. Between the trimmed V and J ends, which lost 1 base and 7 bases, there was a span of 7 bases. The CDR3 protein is CASSQGRGTQYF. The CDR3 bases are TGTGCCAGCAGCCAAGGAAGGGGGACCCAGTACTTC.

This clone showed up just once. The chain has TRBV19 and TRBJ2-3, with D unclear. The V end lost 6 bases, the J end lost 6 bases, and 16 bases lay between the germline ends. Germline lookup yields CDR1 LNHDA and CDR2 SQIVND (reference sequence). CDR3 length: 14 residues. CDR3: CASRVGPIFDTQYF. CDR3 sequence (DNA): TGTGCCAGTAGGGTCGGGCCCATCTTTGATACGCAGTATTTT.

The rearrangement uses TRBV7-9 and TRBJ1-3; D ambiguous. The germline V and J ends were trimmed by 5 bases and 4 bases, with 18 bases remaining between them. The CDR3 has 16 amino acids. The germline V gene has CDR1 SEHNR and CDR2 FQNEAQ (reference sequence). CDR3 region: CASSPTRTPAGNTIYF. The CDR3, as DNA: TGTGCCAGCAGCCCAACCCGGACGCCAGCCGGAAACACCATATATTTT.

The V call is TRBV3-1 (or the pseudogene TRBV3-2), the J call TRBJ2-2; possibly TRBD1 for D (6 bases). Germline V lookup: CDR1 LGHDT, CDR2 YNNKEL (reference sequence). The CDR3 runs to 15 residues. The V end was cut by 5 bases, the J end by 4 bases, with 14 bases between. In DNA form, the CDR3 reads TGTGCCAGCAGCTACCAGGGGTCGGGCACCGGGGAGCTGTTTTTT. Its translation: CASSYQGSGTGELFF.

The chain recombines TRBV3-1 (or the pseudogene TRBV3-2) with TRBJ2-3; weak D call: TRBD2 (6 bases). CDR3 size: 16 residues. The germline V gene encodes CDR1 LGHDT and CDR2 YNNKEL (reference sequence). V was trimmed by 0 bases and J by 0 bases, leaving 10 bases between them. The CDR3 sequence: CASSQDPSASTDTQYF. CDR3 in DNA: TGTGCCAGCAGCCAAGATCCTAGCGCAAGCACAGATACGCAGTATTTT.

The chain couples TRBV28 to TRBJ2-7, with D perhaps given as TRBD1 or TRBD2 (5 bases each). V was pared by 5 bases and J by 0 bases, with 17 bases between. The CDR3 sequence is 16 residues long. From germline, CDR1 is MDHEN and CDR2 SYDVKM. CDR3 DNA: TGTGCCAGCAGTCGTTCCGGGACGATAAGCTCCTACGAGCAGTACTTC. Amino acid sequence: CASSRSGTISSYEQYF.

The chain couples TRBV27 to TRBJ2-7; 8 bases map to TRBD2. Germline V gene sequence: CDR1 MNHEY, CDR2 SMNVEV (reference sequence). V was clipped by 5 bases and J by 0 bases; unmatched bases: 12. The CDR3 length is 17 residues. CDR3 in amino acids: CASSARPRGAASYEQYF. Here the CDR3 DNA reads TGTGCCAGCAGTGCACGCCCGCGGGGGGCCGCCTCCTACGAGCAGTACTTC.

CDR3 sequence (DNA): TGTGCCAGCAGCTTGGATCCTTCAGATCAGCCCCAGCATTTT. The encoded protein is CASSLDPSDQPQHF. The chain couples TRBV5-4 to TRBJ1-5, with D hard to call. The germline CDR1 and CDR2 sequences are SGHNT and YYREEE (reference sequence). Trimming removed 0 bases at V and 5 bases at J, with 9 bases between. This CDR3 region has 14 residues.

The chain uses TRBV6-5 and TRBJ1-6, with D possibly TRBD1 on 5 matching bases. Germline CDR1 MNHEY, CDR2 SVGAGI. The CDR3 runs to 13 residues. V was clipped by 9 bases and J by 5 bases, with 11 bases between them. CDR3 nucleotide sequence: TGTGCCAGTAGGGACGGCCATAATTCACCCCTCCACTTT. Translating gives CASRDGHNSPLHF.

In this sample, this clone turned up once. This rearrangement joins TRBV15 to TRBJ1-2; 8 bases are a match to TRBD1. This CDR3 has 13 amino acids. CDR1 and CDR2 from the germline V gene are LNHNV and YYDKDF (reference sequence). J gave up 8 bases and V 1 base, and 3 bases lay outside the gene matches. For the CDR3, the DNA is TGTGCCACCAGCAGAGGACAGGGGAGCGGCTACACCTTC. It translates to CATSRGQGSGYTF.

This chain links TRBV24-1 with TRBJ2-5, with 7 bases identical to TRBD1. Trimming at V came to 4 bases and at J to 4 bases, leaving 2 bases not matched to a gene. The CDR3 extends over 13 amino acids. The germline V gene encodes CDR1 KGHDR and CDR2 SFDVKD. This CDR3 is CATSDPGGETQYF. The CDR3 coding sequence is TGTGCCACCAGTGACCCAGGGGGAGAGACCCAGTACTTC.

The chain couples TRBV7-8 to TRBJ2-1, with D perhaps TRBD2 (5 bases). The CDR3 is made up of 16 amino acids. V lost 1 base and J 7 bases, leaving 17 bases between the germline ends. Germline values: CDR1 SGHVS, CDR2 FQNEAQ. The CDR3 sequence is CASSLVPSGSLNEQFF. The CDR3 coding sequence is TGTGCCAGCAGCTTAGTTCCCAGCGGAAGCCTTAATGAGCAGTTCTTC.

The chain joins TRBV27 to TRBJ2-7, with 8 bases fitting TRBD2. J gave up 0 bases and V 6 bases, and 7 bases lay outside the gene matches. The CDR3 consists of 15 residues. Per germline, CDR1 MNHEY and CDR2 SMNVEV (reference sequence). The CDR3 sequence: CASSTLREDSYEQYF. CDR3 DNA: TGTGCCAGCAGCACGTTGCGGGAGGACTCCTACGAGCAGTACTTC.

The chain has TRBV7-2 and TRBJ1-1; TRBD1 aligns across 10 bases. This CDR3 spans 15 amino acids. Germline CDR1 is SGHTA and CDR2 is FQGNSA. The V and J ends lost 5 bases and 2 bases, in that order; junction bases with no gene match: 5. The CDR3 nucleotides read TGTGCCAGCAGCGCCAGGACAGGGGGAAACACTGAAGCTTTCTTT. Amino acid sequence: CASSARTGGNTEAFF.

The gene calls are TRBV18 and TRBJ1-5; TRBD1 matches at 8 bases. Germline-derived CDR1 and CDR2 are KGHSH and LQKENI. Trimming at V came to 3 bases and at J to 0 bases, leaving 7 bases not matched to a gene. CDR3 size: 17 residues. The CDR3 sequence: CASSPDGQGYSNQPQHF. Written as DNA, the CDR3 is TGTGCCAGCTCACCTGACGGACAGGGCTATAGCAATCAGCCCCAGCATTTT.

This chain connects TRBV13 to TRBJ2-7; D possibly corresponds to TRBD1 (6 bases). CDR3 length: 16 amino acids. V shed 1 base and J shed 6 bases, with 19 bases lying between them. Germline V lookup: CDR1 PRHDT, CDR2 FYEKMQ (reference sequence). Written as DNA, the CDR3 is TGTGCCAGCAGCTTAGAAGGGTACGGCAGGGGCCTCGAGCAGTACTTC. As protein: CASSLEGYGRGLEQYF.

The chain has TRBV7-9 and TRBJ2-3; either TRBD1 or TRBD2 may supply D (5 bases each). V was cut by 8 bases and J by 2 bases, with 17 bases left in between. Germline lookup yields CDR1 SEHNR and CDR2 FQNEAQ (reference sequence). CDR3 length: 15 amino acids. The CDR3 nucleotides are TGTGCCAGCTGCCTACTTTGGGGGATCACAGATACGCAGTATTTT. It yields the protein CASCLLWGITDTQYF.

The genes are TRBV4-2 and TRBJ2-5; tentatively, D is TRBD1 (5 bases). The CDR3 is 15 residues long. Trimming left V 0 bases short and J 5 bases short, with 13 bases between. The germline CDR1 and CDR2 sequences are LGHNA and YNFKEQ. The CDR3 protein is CASSQDVGLGETQYF. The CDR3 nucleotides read TGTGCCAGCAGCCAAGATGTGGGGCTCGGGGAGACCCAGTACTTC.

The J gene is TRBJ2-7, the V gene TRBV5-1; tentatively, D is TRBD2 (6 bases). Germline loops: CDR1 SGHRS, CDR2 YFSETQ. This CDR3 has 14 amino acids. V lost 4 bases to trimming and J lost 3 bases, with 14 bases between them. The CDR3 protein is CASSARDSVYEQYF. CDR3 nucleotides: TGCGCCAGCAGCGCCCGGGACTCTGTCTACGAGCAGTACTTC.

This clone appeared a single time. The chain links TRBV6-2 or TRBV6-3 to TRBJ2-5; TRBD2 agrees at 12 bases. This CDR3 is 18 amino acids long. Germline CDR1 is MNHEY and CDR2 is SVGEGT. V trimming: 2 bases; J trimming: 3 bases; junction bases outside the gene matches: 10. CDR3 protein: CASSYLAGGPQREETQYF. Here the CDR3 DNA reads TGTGCCAGCAGTTACCTAGCGGGAGGGCCTCAAAGGGAAGAGACCCAGTACTTC.

The chain's CDR3 is CASSQYTLGRQETQYF. The CDR3 coding sequence is TGTGCCAGCAGCCAATATACCTTGGGCAGACAAGAGACCCAGTACTTC. The rearrangement links TRBV3-1 (or the pseudogene TRBV3-2) to TRBJ2-5; D ambiguous. Germline-derived CDR1 and CDR2 are LGHDT and YNNKEL (reference sequence). The germline V and J ends were trimmed by 2 bases and 2 bases, with 15 bases remaining between them. This CDR3 contains 16 residues.

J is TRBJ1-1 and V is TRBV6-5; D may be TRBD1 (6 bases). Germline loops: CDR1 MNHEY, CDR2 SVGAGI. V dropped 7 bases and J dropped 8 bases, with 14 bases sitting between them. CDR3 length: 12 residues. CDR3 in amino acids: CASTTGAQEAFF. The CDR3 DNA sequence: TGTGCCAGCACTACGGGGGCCCAAGAAGCTTTCTTT.

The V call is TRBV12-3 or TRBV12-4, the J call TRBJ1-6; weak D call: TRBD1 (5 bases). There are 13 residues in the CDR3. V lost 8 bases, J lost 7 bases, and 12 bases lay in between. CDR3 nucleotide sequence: TGTGCCAGCTCAGGGAGAGAAAATTCACCCCTCCACTTT. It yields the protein CASSGRENSPLHF.

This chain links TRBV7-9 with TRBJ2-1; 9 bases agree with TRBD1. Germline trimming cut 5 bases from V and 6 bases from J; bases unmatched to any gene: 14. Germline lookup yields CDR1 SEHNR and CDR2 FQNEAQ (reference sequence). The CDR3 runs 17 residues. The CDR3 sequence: CASSPTPGQGRINEQFF. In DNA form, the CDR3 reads TGTGCCAGCAGCCCCACTCCGGGACAGGGAAGGATCAATGAGCAGTTCTTC.